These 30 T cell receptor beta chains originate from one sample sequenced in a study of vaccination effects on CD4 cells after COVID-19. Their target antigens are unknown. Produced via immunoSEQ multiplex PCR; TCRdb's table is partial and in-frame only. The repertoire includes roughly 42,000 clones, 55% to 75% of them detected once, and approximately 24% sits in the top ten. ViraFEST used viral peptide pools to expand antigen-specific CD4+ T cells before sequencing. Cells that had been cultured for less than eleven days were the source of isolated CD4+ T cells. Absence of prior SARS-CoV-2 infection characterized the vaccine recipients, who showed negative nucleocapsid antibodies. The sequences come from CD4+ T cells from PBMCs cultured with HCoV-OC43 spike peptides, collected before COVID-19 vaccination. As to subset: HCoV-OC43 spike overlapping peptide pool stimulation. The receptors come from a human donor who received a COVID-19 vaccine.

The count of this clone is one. CDR3 in DNA: TGTGCCAGCAGGTCCCCTTCAAGTAGCAATCAGCCCCAGCATTTT. It is translated as CASRSPSSSNQPQHF. This sequence joins TRBV28 and TRBJ1-5; D uncertain. Germline-derived CDR1 and CDR2 are MDHEN and SYDVKM. V was clipped by 6 bases and J by 0 bases, with 12 bases between them. The CDR3 is 15 amino acids.

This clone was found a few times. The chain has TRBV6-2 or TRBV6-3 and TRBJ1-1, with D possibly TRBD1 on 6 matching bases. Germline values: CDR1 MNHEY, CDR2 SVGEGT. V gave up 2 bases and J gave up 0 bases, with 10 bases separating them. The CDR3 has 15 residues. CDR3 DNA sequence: TGTGCCAGCAGTTACGTCCAGGGGATGAACACTGAAGCTTTCTTT. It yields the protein CASSYVQGMNTEAFF.

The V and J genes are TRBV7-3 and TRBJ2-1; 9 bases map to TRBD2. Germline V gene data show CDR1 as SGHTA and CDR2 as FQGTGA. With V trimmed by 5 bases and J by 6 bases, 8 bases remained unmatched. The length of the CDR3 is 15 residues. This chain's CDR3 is CASSPKRGAINEQFF. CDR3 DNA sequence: TGTGCCAGCAGCCCCAAGCGGGGGGCAATCAATGAGCAGTTCTTC.

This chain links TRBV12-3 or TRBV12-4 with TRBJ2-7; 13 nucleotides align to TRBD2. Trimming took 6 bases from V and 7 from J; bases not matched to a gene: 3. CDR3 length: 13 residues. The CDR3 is CASSPLAGGEQYF. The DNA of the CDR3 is TGTGCCAGCAGCCCACTAGCGGGGGGGGAGCAGTACTTC.

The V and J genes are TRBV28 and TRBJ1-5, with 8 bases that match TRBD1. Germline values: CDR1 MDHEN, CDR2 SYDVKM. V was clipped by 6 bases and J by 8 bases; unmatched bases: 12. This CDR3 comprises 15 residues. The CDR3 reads CASSTGQGRNKPQHF. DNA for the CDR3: TGTGCCAGCAGCACCGGACAGGGTAGGAATAAGCCCCAGCATTTT.

The CDR3, as DNA: TGTGCCAGCCAGAAAGATAGCAATCAGCCCCAGCATTTT. Encoded protein: CASQKDSNQPQHF. This chain links TRBV2 with TRBJ1-5; no clear D gene. The V and J ends lost 8 bases and 0 bases respectively, with 8 bases between them. The CDR3 spans 13 residues. Germline CDR1 reads SNHLY; CDR2 reads FYNNEI. Full variable domain (rest looked up from reference TRBV2 and TRBJ1-5): EPEVTQTPSHQVTQMGQEVILRCVPISNHLYFYWYRQILGQKVEFLVSFYNNEISEKSEIFDDQFSVERPDGSNFTLKIRSTKLEDSAMYFCASQKDSNQPQHFGDGTRLSIL.

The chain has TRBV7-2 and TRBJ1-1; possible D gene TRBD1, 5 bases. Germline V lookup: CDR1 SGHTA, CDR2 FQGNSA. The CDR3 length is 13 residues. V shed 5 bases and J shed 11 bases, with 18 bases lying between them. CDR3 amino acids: CASSQGLLVAAFF. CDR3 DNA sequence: TGTGCCAGCAGCCAGGGACTCCTAGTCGCGGCTTTCTTT.

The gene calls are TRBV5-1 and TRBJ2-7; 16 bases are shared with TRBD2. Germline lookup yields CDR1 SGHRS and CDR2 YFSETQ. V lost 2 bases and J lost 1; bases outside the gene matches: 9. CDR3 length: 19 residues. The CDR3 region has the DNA TGCGCCAGCAGCTTCGCCGGGACTAGCGGGAGGGTGGGGTCCTACGAGCAGTACTTC. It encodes CASSFAGTSGRVGSYEQYF.

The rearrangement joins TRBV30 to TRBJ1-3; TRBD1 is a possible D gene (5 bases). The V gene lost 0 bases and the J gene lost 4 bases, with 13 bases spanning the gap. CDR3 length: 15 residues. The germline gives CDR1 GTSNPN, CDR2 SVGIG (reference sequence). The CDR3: CAWSVQGARGNTIYF. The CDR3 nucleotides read TGTGCCTGGAGTGTACAAGGGGCGAGAGGAAACACCATATATTTT. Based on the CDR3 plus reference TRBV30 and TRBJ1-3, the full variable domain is SQTIHQWPATLVQPVGSPLSLECTVEGTSNPNLYWYRQAAGRGLQLLFYSVGIGQISSEVPQNLSASRPQDRQFILSSKKLLLSDSGFYLCAWSVQGARGNTIYFGEGSWLTVV.

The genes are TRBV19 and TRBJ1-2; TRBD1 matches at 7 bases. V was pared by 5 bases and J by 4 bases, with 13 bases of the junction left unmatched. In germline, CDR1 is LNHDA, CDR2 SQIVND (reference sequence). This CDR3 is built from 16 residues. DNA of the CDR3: TGTGCCAGTAGTGCGAATACAGGGGTCGTGAGCTATGGCTACACCTTC. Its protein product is CASSANTGVVSYGYTF.

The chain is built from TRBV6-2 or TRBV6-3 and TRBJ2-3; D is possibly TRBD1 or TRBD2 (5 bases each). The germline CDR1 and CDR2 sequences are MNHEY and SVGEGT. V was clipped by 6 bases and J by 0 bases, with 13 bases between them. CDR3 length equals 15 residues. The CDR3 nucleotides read TGTGCCAGCAGCCCCATGGGGGTGAGCACAGATACGCAGTATTTT. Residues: CASSPMGVSTDTQYF.

CDR3 sequence: CASSRARVNYGYTF. The CDR3 DNA reads as TGTGCCAGCAGTAGGGCCCGTGTTAACTATGGCTACACCTTC. The genes are TRBV28 and TRBJ1-2; D is ambiguous. CDR3 length equals 14 residues. The germline V gene has CDR1 MDHEN and CDR2 SYDVKM. The V end was cut by 5 bases, the J end by 1 base, with 11 bases between.

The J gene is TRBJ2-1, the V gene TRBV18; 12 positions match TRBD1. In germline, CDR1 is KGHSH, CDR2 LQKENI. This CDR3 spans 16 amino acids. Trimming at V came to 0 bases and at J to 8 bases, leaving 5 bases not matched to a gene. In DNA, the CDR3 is TGTGCCAGCTCACCACCACAGGGACAGGGGGCCGATGAGCAGTTCTTC. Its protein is CASSPPQGQGADEQFF.

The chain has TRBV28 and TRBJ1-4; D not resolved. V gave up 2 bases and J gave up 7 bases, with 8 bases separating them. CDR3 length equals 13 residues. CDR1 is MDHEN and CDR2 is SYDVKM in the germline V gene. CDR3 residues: CASSLGSLEKLFF. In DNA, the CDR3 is TGTGCCAGCAGTTTAGGATCCCTTGAAAAACTGTTTTTT.

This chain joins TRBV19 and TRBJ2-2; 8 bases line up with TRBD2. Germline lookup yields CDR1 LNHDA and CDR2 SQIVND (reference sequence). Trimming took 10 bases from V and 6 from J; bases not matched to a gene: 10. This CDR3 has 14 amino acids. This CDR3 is CATQRESNSGELFF. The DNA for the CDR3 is TGTGCCACCCAGCGGGAGAGTAACTCCGGGGAGCTGTTTTTT. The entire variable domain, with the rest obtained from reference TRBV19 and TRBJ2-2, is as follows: DGGITQSPKYLFRKEGQNVTLSCEQNLNHDAMYWYRQDPGQGLRLIYYSQIVNDFQKGDIAEGYSVSREKKESFPLTVTSAQKNPTAFYLCATQRESNSGELFFGEGSRLTVL.

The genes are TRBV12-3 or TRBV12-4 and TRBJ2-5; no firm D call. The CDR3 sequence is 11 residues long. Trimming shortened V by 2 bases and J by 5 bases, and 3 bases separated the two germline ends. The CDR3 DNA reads TGTGCCAGCAGTTTACTGGAGACCCAGTACTTC. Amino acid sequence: CASSLLETQYF.

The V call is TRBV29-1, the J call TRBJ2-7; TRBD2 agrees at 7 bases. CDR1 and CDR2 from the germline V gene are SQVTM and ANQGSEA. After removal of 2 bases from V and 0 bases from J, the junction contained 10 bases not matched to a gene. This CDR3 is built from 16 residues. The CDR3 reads CSVEWSSGMSSYEQYF. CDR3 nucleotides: TGCAGCGTTGAATGGTCAAGCGGGATGAGCTCCTACGAGCAGTACTTC.

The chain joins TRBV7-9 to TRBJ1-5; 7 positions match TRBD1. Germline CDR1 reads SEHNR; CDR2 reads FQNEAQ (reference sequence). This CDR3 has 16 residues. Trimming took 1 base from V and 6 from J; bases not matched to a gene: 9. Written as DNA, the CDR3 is TGTGCCAGCAGCTTAGTGGGGCAGGGGGATTTTCAGCCCCAGCATTTT. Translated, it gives CASSLVGQGDFQPQHF.

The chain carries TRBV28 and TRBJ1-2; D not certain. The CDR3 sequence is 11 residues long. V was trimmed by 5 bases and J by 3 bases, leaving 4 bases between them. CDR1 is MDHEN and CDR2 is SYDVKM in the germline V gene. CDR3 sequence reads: CASSKYYGYTF. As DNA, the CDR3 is TGTGCCAGCAGTAAATACTATGGCTACACCTTC.

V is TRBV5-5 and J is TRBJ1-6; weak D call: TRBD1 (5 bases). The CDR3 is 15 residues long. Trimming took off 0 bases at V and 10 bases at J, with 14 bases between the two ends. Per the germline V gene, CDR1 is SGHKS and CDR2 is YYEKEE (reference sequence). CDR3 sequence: CASSLEAGLRSPLHF. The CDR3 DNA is TGTGCCAGCAGCTTGGAGGCAGGGCTACGGTCACCCCTCCACTTT.

The CDR3 coding sequence is TGTGCCAGCAGTTACTCGACGGGGGCCCAAGAGACCCAGTACTTC. Its protein is CASSYSTGAQETQYF. This chain connects TRBV6-2 or TRBV6-3 to TRBJ2-5; D may be TRBD1 or TRBD2 (6 bases each). The CDR3 loop spans 15 amino acids. In germline, CDR1 is MNHEY, CDR2 SVGEGT. V was clipped by 0 bases and J by 1 base, with 9 bases between them.

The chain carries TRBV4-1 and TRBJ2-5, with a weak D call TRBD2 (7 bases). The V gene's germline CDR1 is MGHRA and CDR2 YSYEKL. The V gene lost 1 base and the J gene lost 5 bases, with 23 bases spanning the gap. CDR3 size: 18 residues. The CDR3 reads CASSQGKAGAGFRETQYF. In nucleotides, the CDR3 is TGCGCCAGCAGCCAAGGCAAGGCGGGGGCTGGTTTTCGGGAGACCCAGTACTTC.

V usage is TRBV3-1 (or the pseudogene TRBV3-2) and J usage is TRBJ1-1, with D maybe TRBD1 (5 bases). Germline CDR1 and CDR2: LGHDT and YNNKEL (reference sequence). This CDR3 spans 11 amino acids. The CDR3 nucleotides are TGTCAAGGGGCGGAGAACACTGAAGCTTTCTTT. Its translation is CQGAENTEAFF.

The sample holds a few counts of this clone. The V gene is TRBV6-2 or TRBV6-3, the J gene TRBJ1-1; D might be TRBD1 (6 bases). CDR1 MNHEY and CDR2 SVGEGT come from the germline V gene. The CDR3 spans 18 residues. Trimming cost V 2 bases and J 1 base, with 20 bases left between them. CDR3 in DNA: TGTGCCAGCAGTTACGAAGTAGGACCGGGGGGCTCGAACACTGAAGCTTTCTTT. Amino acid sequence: CASSYEVGPGGSNTEAFF.

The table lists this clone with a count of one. CDR3 in amino acids: CASSLDRPYEQYF. CDR3 sequence (DNA): TGTGCCAGCAGTTTAGACAGGCCCTACGAGCAGTACTTC. The chain links TRBV12-3 or TRBV12-4 to TRBJ2-7; D is perhaps TRBD1 (5 bases). The CDR3 is 13 amino acids. The V end was cut by 1 base, the J end by 2 bases, with 6 bases between.

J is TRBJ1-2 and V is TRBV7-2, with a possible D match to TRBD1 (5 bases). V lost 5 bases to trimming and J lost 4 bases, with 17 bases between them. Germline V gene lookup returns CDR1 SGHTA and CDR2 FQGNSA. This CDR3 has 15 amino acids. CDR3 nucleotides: TGTGCCAGCAGCGGTAGTGGGAGGGACCCCTATGGCTACACCTTC. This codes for CASSGSGRDPYGYTF.

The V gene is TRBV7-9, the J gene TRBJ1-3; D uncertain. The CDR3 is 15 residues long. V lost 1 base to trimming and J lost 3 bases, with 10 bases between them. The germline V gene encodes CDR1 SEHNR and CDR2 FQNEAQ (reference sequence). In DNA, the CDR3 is TGTGCCAGCAGCTTAGAGTCGGGAAGTGGAAACACCATATATTTT. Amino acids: CASSLESGSGNTIYF.

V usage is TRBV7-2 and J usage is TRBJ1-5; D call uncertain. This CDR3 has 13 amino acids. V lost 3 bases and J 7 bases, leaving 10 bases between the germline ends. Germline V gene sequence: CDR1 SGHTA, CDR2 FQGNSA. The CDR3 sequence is CASSLRQYQPQHF. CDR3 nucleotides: TGTGCCAGCAGCTTGCGGCAGTACCAGCCCCAGCATTTT.

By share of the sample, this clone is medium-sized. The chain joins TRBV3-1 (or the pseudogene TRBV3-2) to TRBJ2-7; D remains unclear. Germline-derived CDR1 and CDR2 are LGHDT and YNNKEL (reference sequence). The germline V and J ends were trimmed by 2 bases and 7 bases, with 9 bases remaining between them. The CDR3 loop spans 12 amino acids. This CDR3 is CASSQLGWEQYF. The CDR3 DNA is TGTGCCAGCAGCCAACTCGGTTGGGAGCAGTACTTC.

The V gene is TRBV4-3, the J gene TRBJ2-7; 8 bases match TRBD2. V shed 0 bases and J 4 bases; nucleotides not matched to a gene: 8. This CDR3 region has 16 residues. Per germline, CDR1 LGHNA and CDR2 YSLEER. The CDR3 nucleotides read TGCGCCAGCAGCCAAGAATCTGGCCCTAGCGGGTACGAGCAGTACTTC. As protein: CASSQESGPSGYEQYF.